This T cell receptor beta chain was recovered during a study of blood T cells in healthy people across ages. Study overall: Template switching picked up about one barcoded beta molecule for each two T cells.

A second about 7 to 11 cycle PCR used barcoded and J-beta primers. Unique molecular identifiers of 12 random nucleotides labeled each cDNA. Sequencing recovered at least 2.5 million CDR3-containing paired-end reads from each sample. TCRdb reprocessed the 5' RACE reads with MiXCR, giving one entry per CDR3 protein. The table records 850,000 to 950,000 distinct CDR3 sequences, around 26% of them present only once. The origin of this receptor is a woman older than 75 in good health. Material for sequencing was blood.

CDR3 sequence reads: CATQGGRTGELFF. The CDR3 DNA sequence: TGTGCCACCCAAGGGGGGCGTACCGGGGAGCTGTTTTTT. The rearrangement links TRBV6-6 to TRBJ2-2, with D perhaps matching TRBD1 or TRBD2 (6 bases each). Germline V gives CDR1 MNHNY, CDR2 SVGAGI (reference sequence). Deletions cut 10 bases from V and 5 bases from J, with 14 bases between. This CDR3 is built from 13 residues.